This T cell receptor beta chain was documented in a study of T cell responses to AZD1222 COVID-19 vaccine. Trimming stripped 4 bases from V and 6 bases from J, with 11 bases between. This CDR3 is 12 amino acids long. Per the germline V gene, CDR1 is SGHDT and CDR2 is YYEEEE. Measured with immunoSEQ multiplex PCR; TCRdb has only the in-frame clones, and not every one. The sample includes roughly 150,000 clones, approximately 86% of them seen just once. This chain connects TRBV5-6 to TRBJ2-7; possibly TRBD2 for D (5 bases). This receptor was obtained from an adult in good health. Here the sequenced sample was peripheral blood, taken on day 0 of AZD1222 vaccination. The CDR3 DNA follows: TGTGCCAGCAGCGAACTAGGGAGCGAGCAGTACTTC. Translated: CASSELGSEQYF.